Listed here are 9 T cell receptor beta chains from one sample, sequenced in a study of T-cell memory formation after mild COVID-19. From the 5' RACE reads, TCRdb called clonotypes with MiXCR, one entry per CDR3 protein. The profile shows around 130,000 distinct CDR3 sequences, about 6.5% of them singletons. Source material: PBMCs or a T cell subset sorted from them (not recorded which). These TCRs come from an adult woman who had mild COVID-19 (a few samples of this study predate the infection). Cell type and time point are not known.

This clonotype was counted at least ten times. The CDR3: CASSLNAGEAFF. CDR3 DNA sequence: TGCGCCAGCAGCTTGAATGCGGGTGAAGCTTTCTTT. This chain joins TRBV5-1 and TRBJ1-1; the D is unclear. V lost 1 base and J 7 bases, leaving 8 bases between the germline ends. The CDR3 contains 12 residues. Germline assignment: CDR1 SGHRS and CDR2 YFSETQ.

CDR3 residues: CSARVVGYQETQYF. For the CDR3, the DNA is TGCAGTGCTAGAGTCGTTGGGTATCAAGAGACCCAGTACTTC. The rearrangement links TRBV20-1 to TRBJ2-5; no clear D gene. The V end was cut by 1 base, the J end by 2 bases, with 11 bases between. Germline CDR1 reads DFQATT; CDR2 reads SNEGSKA (reference sequence). The CDR3 sequence is 14 residues long.

This sequence joins TRBV3-1 and TRBJ2-3, with 9 bases lining up with TRBD1. CDR1 and CDR2 (germline): LGHDT, YNNKEL (reference sequence). The CDR3 runs to 16 residues. V trimming: 6 bases; J trimming: 1 base; junction bases outside the gene matches: 8. The CDR3 sequence: CASSLQGALGTDTQYF. CDR3 bases: TGTGCCAGCAGTCTACAGGGGGCTCTGGGCACAGATACGCAGTATTTT.

The rearrangement links TRBV7-8 to TRBJ2-2, with 8 nucleotides matching TRBD1. V dropped 6 bases and J dropped 6; count of bases not matched to a gene: 9. CDR3 size: 15 residues. In germline, CDR1 is SGHVS, CDR2 FQNEAQ. CDR3 nucleotides: TGTGCCAGCAGTTTTCGGACAGGGAAGGCCGGGGAGCTGTTTTTT. This codes for CASSFRTGKAGELFF.

This chain uses TRBV5-1 with TRBJ2-3; TRBD2 agrees at 11 bases. CDR1 and CDR2 from the germline V gene are SGHRS and YFSETQ. With 3 bases clipped from V and 1 base from J, the junction kept 7 bases outside the gene matches. The CDR3 extends over 17 amino acids. DNA of the CDR3: TGCGCCAGCAGCTCGGCCACTAGCGGGGGAGGCACAGATACGCAGTATTTT. Translation gives CASSSATSGGGTDTQYF.

This clonotype has a count of ten or more. This chain connects TRBV12-3 or TRBV12-4 to TRBJ2-7; possible D gene TRBD2, 7 bases. The V gene lost 1 base and the J gene lost 4 bases, with 14 bases spanning the gap. The CDR3 totals 15 residues. Here the CDR3 DNA reads TGTGCCAGCAGTTTAGGTTTCAGGGGAGGGTACGAGCAGTACTTC. Translation gives CASSLGFRGGYEQYF.

A few counts support this clonotype. The chain joins TRBV4-1 to TRBJ2-2, with 8 bases lining up with TRBD2. Germline assignment: CDR1 MGHRA and CDR2 YSYEKL. This CDR3 contains 18 residues. The junction had 17 bases not matched to a gene; V was cut back by 4 bases and J by 7 bases. CDR3 in DNA: TGCGCCAGCAGCCGATCGACGCCCGGGGGGGCAAATGGCGGGGAGCTGTTTTTT. Its protein is CASSRSTPGGANGGELFF.

This CDR3 is CASSLIVYEQYF. In DNA, the CDR3 is TGTGCCAGCAGTTTGATAGTCTACGAGCAGTACTTC. The genes are TRBV12-3 or TRBV12-4 and TRBJ2-7; D is unclear. The CDR3 runs to 12 residues. The V gene lost 3 bases and the J gene lost 3 bases, with 6 bases spanning the gap.

This clonotype was detected ten times or more. This rearrangement joins TRBV20-1 to TRBJ2-7; D is perhaps TRBD2 (6 bases). V shed 4 bases and J shed 1 base, with 20 bases lying between them. This CDR3 has 16 amino acids. The germline V gene has CDR1 DFQATT and CDR2 SNEGSKA (reference sequence). For the CDR3, the DNA is TGCAGTGCTACCAACCCCCTAGTTCGGGAGTCCTACGAGCAGTACTTC. This gives the protein CSATNPLVRESYEQYF.